These T cell receptor beta chains were read from a single sample in a study of T cell changes during pregnancy in multiple sclerosis. Clones were sequenced by immunoSEQ multiplex PCR, and TCRdb holds only the in-frame ones, with some missing. Of about 64,000 clones listed, 96% are singletons. The material was CD8+ T cells from peripheral blood mononuclear cells, obtained after pregnancy. The source of these receptors is a female donor with multiple sclerosis, enrolled in a pregnancy study. Each CDR3 is given with its conserved first and last residue. A D gene is named only where the DNA matches it firmly. Some rows have no size entry. The others give once, few or many, or a class for an expanded clone.

TRBJ2-5 | TRBV19 | TRBD2 | - | CASSIGGARETQYF | TGTGCCAGTAGTATCGGGGGGGCTCGGGAGACCCAGTACTTC
TRBJ2-7 | TRBV19 | - | - | CASSPGGPAEQYF | TGTGCCAGTAGCCCAGGAGGCCCCGCCGAGCAGTACTTC
TRBJ1-3 | TRBV28 | - | - | CASSSVGNTIYF | TGTGCCAGCAGTTCCGTGGGAAACACCATATATTTT
TRBJ2-7 | TRBV6-5 | TRBD1 | many | CATTTGDSYEQYF | TGTGCCACTACAACAGGGGACTCCTACGAGCAGTACTTC
TRBJ2-1 | TRBV30 | - | - | CAWERNEQFF | TGTGCCTGGGAGAGAAATGAGCAGTTCTTC
TRBJ2-5 | TRBV15 | - | - | CATSRDLLETQYF | TGTGCCACCAGCAGAGATTTATTGGAGACCCAGTACTTC
TRBJ2-7 | TRBV20-1 | - | - | CSAREQGEQYF | TGCAGTGCTAGAGAGCAGGGCGAGCAGTACTTC
TRBJ1-4 | TRBV7-8 | - | - | CASSFRGPATNEKLFF | TGTGCCAGCAGCTTCAGAGGGCCTGCAACTAATGAAAAACTGTTTTTT
TRBJ2-1 | TRBV23-1 | TRBD1 | - | CASSRGQATYNEQFF | TGCGCCAGCAGTCGTGGACAGGCTACCTACAATGAGCAGTTCTTC
TRBJ1-1 | TRBV5-1 | - | - | CASSSPDRPFEAFF | TGCGCCAGCAGCTCCCCCGACAGGCCGTTTGAAGCTTTCTTT
TRBJ2-7 | TRBV5-4 | - | - | CASSLDRPYEQYF | TGTGCCAGCAGCTTGGACAGGCCCTACGAGCAGTACTTC
TRBJ2-1 | TRBV19 | TRBD1 | - | CASSLGGGEQFF | TGTGCCAGTAGTTTAGGGGGCGGTGAGCAGTTCTTC
TRBJ2-7 | TRBV15 | - | - | CATSTRSSYEQYF | TGTGCCACCAGCACAAGGAGCTCCTACGAGCAGTACTTC
TRBJ2-1 | TRBV19 | - | - | CASSIGGAYNEQFF | TGTGCCAGTAGTATAGGGGGGGCCTACAATGAGCAGTTCTTC
TRBJ1-2 | TRBV5-6 | - | - | CASSTTTALTSYGYTF | TGTGCCAGCAGCACCACGACAGCCTTGACGTCCTATGGCTACACCTTC
TRBJ2-1 | TRBV13 | - | - | CASSLPVEGGSYNEQFF | TGTGCCAGCAGCTTACCCGTCGAAGGGGGCTCCTACAATGAGCAGTTCTTC
TRBJ2-2 | TRBV2 | - | - | CASGPGLNTGELFF | TGTGCCAGCGGACCGGGACTCAACACCGGGGAGCTGTTTTTT
TRBJ1-5 | TRBV14 | TRBD1 | - | CASSLGQGPNQPQHF | TGTGCCAGCAGCCTTGGACAGGGGCCGAATCAGCCCCAGCATTTT
TRBJ2-3 | TRBV7-9 | TRBD1 | - | CASSEGQGARDTQYF | TGTGCCAGCAGCGAGGGACAGGGGGCGAGAGATACGCAGTATTTT
TRBJ2-7 | TRBV28 | TRBD2 | - | CASSPSGRAVYEQYF | TGTGCCAGCAGTCCTAGCGGGAGGGCCGTATACGAGCAGTACTTC
TRBJ1-5 | TRBV7-9 | - | - | CASSLLDSNQPQHF | TGTGCCAGCAGCTTGTTAGATAGCAATCAGCCCCAGCATTTT
TRBJ2-1 | TRBV27 | - | - | CASSDWLNEQFF | TGTGCCAGCTCTGACTGGCTCAATGAGCAGTTCTTC
TRBJ2-1 | TRBV7-9 | - | - | CASSGKSLGGGNEQFF | TGTGCCAGCAGCGGAAAGAGTCTAGGGGGGGGGAATGAGCAGTTCTTC
TRBJ2-7 | TRBV5-1 | - | once | CASRGGDAAYEQYF | TGCGCCAGCAGGGGCGGGGACGCCGCCTACGAGCAGTACTTC
TRBJ1-1 | TRBV5-4 | - | - | CASSLRGRTEAFF | TGTGCCAGCAGCTTGAGGGGAAGGACTGAAGCTTTCTTT
TRBJ2-1 | TRBV7-2 | TRBD2 | - | CASSFIAGSRNEQFF | TGTGCCAGCAGCTTTATAGCGGGGAGCAGGAATGAGCAGTTCTTC
TRBJ2-1 | TRBV7-7 | - | - | CASSLLGASYNEQFF | TGTGCTAGCAGCTTACTAGGGGCCTCCTACAATGAGCAGTTCTTC
TRBJ2-3 | TRBV23-1 | TRBD2 | - | CASSQSAGGPADTQYF | TGCGCCAGCAGTCAATCGGCGGGAGGGCCCGCAGATACGCAGTATTTT
TRBJ2-7 | TRBV28 | TRBD1 | - | CASRGTGSPHEQYF | TGTGCCAGCAGGGGGACAGGGTCCCCCCACGAGCAGTACTTC